The clone carrying this TCR beta chain has only one observation. Germline CDR1 GTSNPN, CDR2 SVGIG (reference sequence). The ends were cut back, 8 bases at V and 6 bases at J, with 20 bases in the middle. The CDR3 length is 15 residues. The data belong to a study of control samples from healthy donors and cancer patients. TCRdb's copy holds only in-frame clones and misses some; the assay was immunoSEQ multiplex PCR. Here the sample spans 70,000 to 100,000 clones, around 92% being singletons. The specimen sequenced was blood. This chain links TRBV30 with TRBJ1-6, with unresolved D. This receptor was obtained from a man aged 45-60 years in good health. The CDR3 is CARKRPGEINSPLHF. The DNA of the CDR3 is TGTGCCCGCAAACGTCCGGGAGAGATTAATTCACCCCTCCACTTT. The entire variable domain, with the rest obtained from reference TRBV30 and TRBJ1-6, is as follows: SQTIHQWPATLVQPVGSPLSLECTVEGTSNPNLYWYRQAAGRGLQLLFYSVGIGQISSEVPQNLSASRPQDRQFILSSKKLLLSDSGFYLCARKRPGEINSPLHFGNGTRLTVT.